The 5 T cell receptor beta chains listed next were all sequenced from one sample in a study of blood T cell repertoires in COVID-19. Profiled with immunoSEQ multiplex PCR; TCRdb holds only in-frame clones, not every one. This repertoire shows roughly 410,000 clones, about 89% found once; its top ten account for 1.5% to 1.9%. Sequencing was carried out using peripheral blood. The receptors here all came from a woman aged 40 to 50 with COVID-19, enrolled during active disease.

The rearrangement joins TRBV13 to TRBJ1-2; D call uncertain. Per germline, CDR1 PRHDT and CDR2 FYEKMQ (reference sequence). Trimming stripped 5 bases from V and 4 bases from J, with 11 bases between. The CDR3 extends over 13 amino acids. The CDR3 region has the DNA TGTGCCAGCAGCGCCCCAGCGGGCTATGGCTACACCTTC. Protein sequence: CASSAPAGYGYTF.

CDR3 nucleotide sequence: TGTGCCAGCAGCCCCAGAAAAGAGACCCAGTACTTC. This codes for CASSPRKETQYF. The rearrangement joins TRBV3-1 (or the pseudogene TRBV3-2) to TRBJ2-5; D is undetermined. There are 12 residues in the CDR3. Between the trimmed V and J ends, which lost 4 bases and 3 bases, there was a span of 6 bases. Per germline, CDR1 LGHDT and CDR2 YNNKEL (reference sequence).

This sequence joins TRBV24-1 and TRBJ1-2; TRBD1 agrees at 9 bases. Looked up from germline, CDR1 is KGHDR and CDR2 is SFDVKD. This CDR3 comprises 16 residues. Trimming took 4 bases from V and 2 from J; bases not matched to a gene: 7. The DNA of the CDR3 is TGTGCCACCAGTGAGGGGAAAGGGACAGGGAACTATGGCTACACCTTC. It yields the protein CATSEGKGTGNYGYTF.

This sequence joins TRBV4-3 and TRBJ1-5; D unclear. The V and J ends lost 0 bases and 7 bases respectively, with 13 bases between them. The germline CDR1 and CDR2 sequences are LGHNA and YSLEER. This CDR3 is 15 amino acids long. The CDR3 region has the DNA TGCGCCAGCAGCCAAGATCGGGCCGGAGGGCAGCCCCAGCATTTT. It is translated as CASSQDRAGGQPQHF.

The chain has TRBV25-1 and TRBJ1-5; D is ambiguous. V shed 1 base and J shed 6 bases, with 10 bases lying between them. The CDR3 loop spans 14 amino acids. Per the germline V gene, CDR1 is MGHDK and CDR2 is SYGVNS. The CDR3 loop reads CASSELGYGQPQHF. CDR3 sequence (DNA): TGTGCCAGCAGTGAATTGGGCTACGGTCAGCCCCAGCATTTT. Filled out from reference TRBV25-1 and TRBJ1-5, the complete variable domain reads EADIYQTPRYLVIGTGKKITLECSQTMGHDKMYWYQQDPGMELHLIHYSYGVNSTEKGDLSSESTVSRIRTEHFPLTLESARPSHTSQYLCASSELGYGQPQHFGDGTRLSIL.